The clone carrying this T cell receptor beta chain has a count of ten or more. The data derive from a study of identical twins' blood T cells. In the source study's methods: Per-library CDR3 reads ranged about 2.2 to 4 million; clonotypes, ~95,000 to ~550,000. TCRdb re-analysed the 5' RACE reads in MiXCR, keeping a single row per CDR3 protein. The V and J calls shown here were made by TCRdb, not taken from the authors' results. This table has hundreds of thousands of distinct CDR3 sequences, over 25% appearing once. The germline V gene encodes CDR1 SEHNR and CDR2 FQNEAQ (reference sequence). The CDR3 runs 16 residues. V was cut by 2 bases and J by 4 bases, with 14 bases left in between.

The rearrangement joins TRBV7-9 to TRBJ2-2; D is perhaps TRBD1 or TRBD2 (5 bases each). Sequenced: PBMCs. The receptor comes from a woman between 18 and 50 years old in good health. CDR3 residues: CASSLRDLSGTGELFF. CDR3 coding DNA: TGTGCCAGCAGCTTAAGGGACCTGTCGGGCACCGGGGAGCTGTTTTTT.